These 27 T cell receptor beta chains were sequenced from one sample in a study of T cell changes during pregnancy in multiple sclerosis. Libraries were prepared by immunoSEQ multiplex PCR; TCRdb keeps only in-frame clonotypes and omits some of them. The repertoire has around 100,000 clones, roughly nine tenths of them found once; the top ten carry over 0.6%. The starting material was peripheral blood, obtained in the second trimester of pregnancy. The receptors shown here come from a female donor in good health, enrolled as a control in a pregnancy study.

The V gene is TRBV5-1, the J gene TRBJ2-7, with 11 bases that match TRBD2. The J segment lost 0 bases and the V segment lost 0 bases, leaving 14 bases of the junction unmatched. The CDR3 runs to 20 residues. Germline loops: CDR1 SGHRS, CDR2 YFSETQ. CDR3 sequence reads: CASSLARGRLAGGTSYEQYF. CDR3 DNA: TGCGCCAGCAGCTTGGCTCGAGGGCGGCTAGCGGGGGGAACCTCCTACGAGCAGTACTTC. The whole variable domain, filled in from reference TRBV5-1 and TRBJ2-7, reads KAGVTQTPRYLIKTRGQQVTLSCSPISGHRSVSWYQQTPGQGLQFLFEYFSETQRNKGNFPGRFSGRQFSNSRSEMNVSTLELGDSALYLCASSLARGRLAGGTSYEQYFGPGTRLTVT.

This clone was detected only once. This chain uses TRBV5-1 with TRBJ2-2; possible D gene TRBD2, 5 bases. In germline, CDR1 is SGHRS, CDR2 YFSETQ. V dropped 5 bases and J dropped 5 bases, with 25 bases sitting between them. The CDR3 is 18 residues long. DNA of the CDR3: TGCGCCAGCAGTCACCACTGGCCTGGTCGGGGTCAAACCGGGGAGCTGTTTTTT. It yields the protein CASSHHWPGRGQTGELFF.

V is TRBV5-1 and J is TRBJ2-5; no firm D call. The V gene lost 0 bases and the J gene lost 2 bases, with 11 bases spanning the gap. CDR1 is SGHRS, CDR2 YFSETQ, per germline. The CDR3 totals 15 residues. The CDR3: CASSLGGGEQETQYF. The CDR3 coding sequence is TGCGCCAGCAGCTTGGGCGGTGGAGAACAAGAGACCCAGTACTTC.

The gene calls are TRBV19 and TRBJ2-2; tentatively, D is TRBD1 (6 bases). The CDR3 extends over 17 amino acids. Germline V lookup: CDR1 LNHDA, CDR2 SQIVND (reference sequence). The V end was cut by 5 bases, the J end by 2 bases, with 18 bases between. The CDR3 is CASSVTGNVGNTGELFF. CDR3 sequence (DNA): TGTGCCAGTAGTGTCACAGGGAACGTCGGAAACACCGGGGAGCTGTTTTTT.

The V gene is TRBV10-3, the J gene TRBJ2-7; tentatively, D is TRBD1 (5 bases). The CDR3 totals 15 residues. Trimming took off 0 bases at V and 2 bases at J, with 11 bases between the two ends. Germline assignment: CDR1 ENHRY and CDR2 SYGVKD. The CDR3 nucleotides are TGTGCCATCAGTGAGTCGGGCAGGGCCGCCTACGAGCAGTACTTC. It codes for CAISESGRAAYEQYF.

This sequence joins TRBV2 and TRBJ1-4; 7 bases align to TRBD1. Germline loops: CDR1 SNHLY, CDR2 FYNNEI. The CDR3 is made up of 15 amino acids. Trimming took 6 bases from V and 3 from J; bases not matched to a gene: 7. The CDR3 region is CASRKEGAANEKLFF. CDR3 DNA sequence: TGTGCCAGCAGGAAGGAGGGGGCGGCTAATGAAAAACTGTTTTTT.

V is TRBV11-2 and J is TRBJ2-7; 7 bases agree with TRBD2. Germline CDR1 and CDR2: SGHAT and FQNNGV. The CDR3 length is 14 residues. Trimming cost V 1 base and J 2 bases; bases outside gene matches: 2. The CDR3 reads CASSLAGGTYEQYF. For the CDR3, the DNA is TGTGCCAGCAGCTTAGCGGGAGGCACCTACGAGCAGTACTTC.

The rearrangement uses TRBV19 and TRBJ2-5, with 9 bases aligning to TRBD2. Germline V gives CDR1 LNHDA, CDR2 SQIVND (reference sequence). The CDR3 extends over 19 amino acids. Unmatched junction bases numbered 14, after V lost 3 bases and J lost 0 bases. In DNA, the CDR3 is TGTGCCAGTAGTATCCAGAGACTAGCGGCACCCCTGTACCAAGAGACCCAGTACTTC. Translated: CASSIQRLAAPLYQETQYF.

This chain joins TRBV5-1 and TRBJ2-7; D remains ambiguous. The CDR3 is 14 residues long. The V end was cut by 1 base, the J end by 0 bases, with 8 bases between. The germline V gene encodes CDR1 SGHRS and CDR2 YFSETQ. The CDR3 loop reads CASSLTLSSYEQYF. CDR3 bases: TGCGCCAGCAGCTTGACTCTGTCCTCCTACGAGCAGTACTTC.

The chain uses TRBV7-9 and TRBJ2-2; 9 positions agree with TRBD1. The germline V gene encodes CDR1 SEHNR and CDR2 FQNEAQ (reference sequence). The V gene end was trimmed by 11 bases and the J gene end by 1 base; junction bases not matched to a gene: 8. There are 15 residues in the CDR3. CDR3 in amino acids: CAGARGQGNTGELFF. The CDR3 DNA reads as TGTGCCGGGGCCCGGGGACAGGGGAACACCGGGGAGCTGTTTTTT.

The genes are TRBV7-7 and TRBJ2-5; TRBD1 might be the D (5 bases). The CDR3 covers 14 residues. CDR1 and CDR2 (germline): SSHAT, FNYEAQ (reference sequence). V lost 1 base to trimming and J lost 3 bases, with 9 bases between them. CDR3 sequence (DNA): TGTGCCAGCAGCTTAGGTGGACACAAAGAGACCCAGTACTTC. This gives the protein CASSLGGHKETQYF.

The genes are TRBV28 and TRBJ2-5; D unresolved. Germline V gene data show CDR1 as MDHEN and CDR2 as SYDVKM. Trimming removed 8 bases from V and 1 base from J, with 2 bases in between. This CDR3 spans 10 amino acids. The chain's CDR3 is CASRQETQYF. The CDR3, as DNA: TGTGCCAGCCGCCAAGAGACCCAGTACTTC.

V gene TRBV10-3 combines with J gene TRBJ2-5, with D hard to call. The V end lost 4 bases, the J end lost 5 bases, and 5 bases lay between the germline ends. This CDR3 has 11 residues. Germline CDR1 reads ENHRY; CDR2 reads SYGVKD. DNA of the CDR3: TGTGCCATCAGTGTCAGGGAGACCCAGTACTTC. Translated: CAISVRETQYF.

This clone was recorded once. The CDR3 is CASSPILAGGGETQYF. Here the CDR3 DNA reads TGTGCCAGCTCACCCATACTAGCGGGGGGAGGAGAGACCCAGTACTTC. This chain links TRBV18 with TRBJ2-5; TRBD2 aligns across 12 bases. The CDR3 length is 16 residues. Per the germline V gene, CDR1 is KGHSH and CDR2 is LQKENI. Trimming cost V 3 bases and J 4 bases; bases outside gene matches: 6.

V usage is TRBV7-6 and J usage is TRBJ2-3; D possibly corresponds to TRBD1 (6 bases). The V gene lost 5 bases and the J gene lost 2 bases, with 11 bases spanning the gap. Germline CDR1 SGHVS, CDR2 FNYEAQ. This CDR3 region has 14 residues. In nucleotides, the CDR3 is TGTGCCAGCAGCGACAGGCCCTACACAGATACGCAGTATTTT. This codes for CASSDRPYTDTQYF. The full variable domain, completed using reference TRBV7-6 and TRBJ2-3, is GAGVSQSPRYKVTKRGQDVALRCDPISGHVSLYWYRQALGQGPEFLTYFNYEAQQDKSGLPNDRFSAERPEGSISTLTIQRTEQRDSAMYRCASSDRPYTDTQYFGPGTRLTVL.

The V and J genes are TRBV27 and TRBJ1-2; 7 nucleotides line up with TRBD1. This CDR3 is built from 14 residues. The ends lost 4 bases at V and 14 bases at J; junction bases unmatched: 16. The germline CDR1 and CDR2 sequences are MNHEY and SMNVEV (reference sequence). The CDR3 sequence is CASSWSPSRGRRTF. DNA for the CDR3: TGTGCCAGCAGTTGGTCGCCGTCGAGGGGGCGGCGAACCTTC.

The rearrangement joins TRBV6-4 to TRBJ2-1; a possible D gene is TRBD2 (6 bases). With 3 bases removed from V and 9 bases from J, the gap between germline ends came to 12 bases. This CDR3 has 13 residues. Germline values: CDR1 MRHNA, CDR2 SNTAGT. CDR3: CASSEGGAGEQFF. CDR3 coding DNA: TGTGCCAGCAGTGAGGGAGGCGCAGGTGAGCAGTTCTTC.

The rearrangement uses TRBV4-2 and TRBJ1-4; 7 nucleotides line up with TRBD1. CDR3 length: 15 amino acids. The J segment lost 5 bases and the V segment lost 3 bases, leaving 6 bases of the junction unmatched. Germline V gene lookup returns CDR1 LGHNA and CDR2 YNFKEQ. The CDR3 region has the DNA TGTGCCAGCAGCCACTCGACAGGGAGAAATGAAAAACTGTTTTTT. As protein: CASSHSTGRNEKLFF.

The J gene is TRBJ1-5, the V gene TRBV28, with a weak D call TRBD1 (5 bases). The CDR3 runs 14 residues. Germline V CDR1 and CDR2: MDHEN, SYDVKM. V was cut by 10 bases and J by 0 bases, with 13 bases left in between. The DNA of the CDR3 is TGTGCCACAGAAGGGACTCTTAGCAATCAGCCCCAGCATTTT. Residues: CATEGTLSNQPQHF.

This chain uses TRBV4-2 with TRBJ2-5; TRBD2 matches at 10 bases. The CDR3 has 16 residues. CDR1 is LGHNA, CDR2 YNFKEQ, per germline. The trim removed 4 bases at V and 4 bases at J, leaving 9 bases unmatched. As DNA, the CDR3 is TGTGCCAGCAGCCCTCAGCGGGGGGGCCGTTCAGAGACCCAGTACTTC. Translating gives CASSPQRGGRSETQYF.

The chain employs TRBV2 and TRBJ1-2; 7 bases align to TRBD1. This CDR3 spans 14 amino acids. V shed 5 bases and J 6 bases; nucleotides not matched to a gene: 9. CDR1 and CDR2 from the germline V gene are SNHLY and FYNNEI. The CDR3 nucleotides are TGTGCCAGCAGTTCCGACAGGGAGAGGGATGGCTACACCTTC. This gives the protein CASSSDRERDGYTF.

The J gene is TRBJ2-7, the V gene TRBV7-6, with 7 bases identical to TRBD2. The CDR3 consists of 14 residues. With V trimmed by 5 bases and J by 7 bases, 11 bases remained unmatched. CDR1 is SGHVS, CDR2 FNYEAQ, per germline. Here the CDR3 reads CASSARAGDGEQYF. The CDR3 nucleotides read TGTGCCAGCAGCGCTCGGGCGGGGGACGGAGAGCAGTACTTC. The full variable domain, with the rest looked up from reference TRBV7-6 and TRBJ2-7, is GAGVSQSPRYKVTKRGQDVALRCDPISGHVSLYWYRQALGQGPEFLTYFNYEAQQDKSGLPNDRFSAERPEGSISTLTIQRTEQRDSAMYRCASSARAGDGEQYFGPGTRLTVT.

V gene TRBV5-8 combines with J gene TRBJ2-1, with 8 bases fitting TRBD2. CDR1 is SGHTS and CDR2 is YDEGEE in the germline V gene. Losses at the gene ends were 0 bases for V and 9 bases for J; bases not matched to a gene: 8. The CDR3 has 15 residues. This chain's CDR3 is CASSLVVRGDGEQFF. CDR3 in DNA: TGTGCCAGCAGCTTGGTGGTGCGGGGGGACGGTGAGCAGTTCTTC.

With respect to this clone: In the same sample, other DNA sequences code for this CDR3. The chain couples TRBV6-1 to TRBJ2-7; possible D gene TRBD2, 6 bases. The germline V and J ends were trimmed by 2 bases and 3 bases, with 8 bases remaining between them. Germline lookup yields CDR1 MNHNS and CDR2 SASEGT. This CDR3 is 13 amino acids long. CDR3 protein: CASSERGNYEQYF. The DNA of the CDR3 is TGTGCCAGCAGTGAACGGGGGAACTACGAGCAGTACTTC.

This clone has at least ten counts. The gene calls are TRBV7-9 and TRBJ1-2; TRBD1 agrees at 9 bases. The V gene's germline CDR1 is SEHNR and CDR2 FQNEAQ (reference sequence). The CDR3 is 15 residues long. Losses at the gene ends were 4 bases for V and 4 bases for J; bases not matched to a gene: 7. The CDR3 spells CASSSGQGLAYGYTF. The CDR3 DNA is TGTGCCAGCAGCTCAGGACAGGGGCTCGCCTATGGCTACACCTTC.

The CDR3 loop is CASSRTGDVPYEQYF. The CDR3 bases are TGCGCCAGCAGCCGGACAGGGGACGTACCCTACGAGCAGTACTTC. This chain joins TRBV5-1 and TRBJ2-7; 9 bases fit TRBD1. The CDR3 has 15 residues. J was trimmed by 2 bases and V by 4 bases; bases with no gene match: 7. CDR1 is SGHRS and CDR2 is YFSETQ in the germline V gene.

CDR3 region: CASSATGRISNEQFF. The CDR3 DNA is TGCGCCAGCAGCGCCACAGGGCGGATTTCCAATGAGCAGTTCTTC. The V and J genes are TRBV5-1 and TRBJ2-1; D possibly corresponds to TRBD1 (6 bases). V was shortened by 4 bases and J by 6 bases, with 17 bases between the two germline ends. Germline V gene sequence: CDR1 SGHRS, CDR2 YFSETQ. The CDR3 is 15 residues long.